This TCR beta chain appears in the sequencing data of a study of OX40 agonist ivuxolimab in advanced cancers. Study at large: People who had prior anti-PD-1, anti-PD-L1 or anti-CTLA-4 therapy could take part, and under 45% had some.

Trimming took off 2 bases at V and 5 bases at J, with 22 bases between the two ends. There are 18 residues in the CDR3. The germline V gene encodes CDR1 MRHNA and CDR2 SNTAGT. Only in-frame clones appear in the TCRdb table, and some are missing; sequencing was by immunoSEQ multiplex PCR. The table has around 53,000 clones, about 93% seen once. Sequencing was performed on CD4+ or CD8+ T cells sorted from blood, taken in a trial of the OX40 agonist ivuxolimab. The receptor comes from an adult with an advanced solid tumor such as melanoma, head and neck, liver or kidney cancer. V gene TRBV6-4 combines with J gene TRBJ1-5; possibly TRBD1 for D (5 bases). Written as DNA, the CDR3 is TGTGCCAGCAGTGACCCGCCGAGGGGACGTCCGGGCGATCAGCCCCAGCATTTT. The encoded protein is CASSDPPRGRPGDQPQHF.